The clone carrying this TCR beta chain was seen more than once but under ten times. This entry belongs to a study of T-cell reconstitution after alpha-beta-depleted transplantation in children. Preparation of the TCRbeta library used unique molecular identifiers. TCRdb used MiXCR to reprocess the PCR reads, holding one entry per CDR3 protein. Of roughly 250,000 distinct CDR3 sequences in the sample, 6.5% to 10% were seen once. The V gene's germline CDR1 is LGHDT and CDR2 YNNKEL (reference sequence). Trimming took 2 bases from V and 6 from J, leaving 8 bases between them. The CDR3 loop spans 12 amino acids.

The clonotype was recovered from a male patient under 18 who had a stem cell transplant for acute lymphoblastic leukemia, so the T cells may come from the graft donor. The sample in question was PBMCs, mostly from graft donor cells, obtained 180 days after TCRalphabeta/CD19-depleted stem cell transplant. The V gene is TRBV3-1, the J gene TRBJ2-7, with D perhaps TRBD2 (5 bases). CDR3 coding DNA: TGTGCCAGCAGCCAACCCGCGGGCGAGCAGTACTTC. Protein: CASSQPAGEQYF.